This paragraph reports one T cell receptor (beta chain). The target antigen is unknown. Those patients with uncontrolled infection, other autoimmune disease, pregnancy or lactation were excluded. Trimming stripped 5 bases from V and 0 bases from J, with 22 bases between. This CDR3 is 18 amino acids long. Germline lookup yields CDR1 SGHTA and CDR2 FQGNSA. The entry originates in a study of T cells in Graves' hyperthyroidism and ophthalmopathy. Regions amplified from RNA transcripts were the TCR beta CDR3 regions. Using the HTBI primer set, a first-round RT-PCR was run on the TCR CDR3. TCRdb called the multiplex PCR reads again in MiXCR, with one record for every CDR3 protein. Of just over 550,000 distinct CDR3 sequences listed, around 46% are singletons. Study-wide results and caveats: Blood samples included most of the expanded thyroid clonotypes exceeding 0.001.

Sequencing was performed on peripheral blood or thyroid tissue (not recorded which). This chain uses TRBV7-2 with TRBJ1-2; a weak D match, TRBD1 (6 bases). The origin of this receptor is a woman aged 18-35 years with Graves' hyperthyroidism. Here the CDR3 reads CASSHKTGPTNSNYGYTF. The CDR3 nucleotides are TGTGCCAGCAGCCATAAGACAGGTCCGACAAATTCTAACTATGGCTACACCTTC.